These T cell receptor beta chains were read from a single sample in a study of neoadjuvant anti-PD-1 for oral cavity cancer. TCRdb's copy holds only in-frame clones and misses some; the assay was immunoSEQ multiplex PCR. This sample has more than 7,000 clones, with roughly 60% found just once. Sequencing used tumor tissue, obtained before nivolumab (anti-PD-1) treatment. All receptors come from a person between 40 and 85 years old with oral cavity squamous cell carcinoma. Both conserved end residues are part of each CDR3. A D gene is named only where the DNA matches it firmly. Expanded clones get a size class; other rows say once, few or many, or leave the size out.

clone_size	j_call	d_call	v_call	cdr3_nt	cdr3_aa
-	TRBJ2-3	TRBD2	TRBV7-8	TGTGCCAGCAGCCCGTGGACTAGCGGGACCACAGATACGCAGTATTTT	CASSPWTSGTTDTQYF
few	TRBJ1-4	-	TRBV2	TGTGCCAGCAAAACAGGAGGTAATGAAAAACTGTTTTTT	CASKTGGNEKLFF
large	TRBJ2-7	-	TRBV15	TGTGCCACCAGCAGAGATCAGGGGTGGTACGAGCAGTACTTC	CATSRDQGWYEQYF
-	TRBJ2-3	-	TRBV19	TGTGCCAGTAGATCCAGCCGTGATGCTAGCACAGATACGCAGTATTTT	CASRSSRDASTDTQYF
-	TRBJ2-6	TRBD1	TRBV19	TGTGCCAGTAGTATAGAAACCCGGACAGGGGGTAGTGGGGCCAACGTCCTGACTTTC	CASSIETRTGGSGANVLTF
-	TRBJ1-2	TRBD1	TRBV4-1	TGCGCCAGCAGCCAAGCCGGGTCGACAGGGCTAGGAGGCTACACCTTC	CASSQAGSTGLGGYTF
-	TRBJ2-5	TRBD1	TRBV7-2	TGTGCCAGCAGCTTCGGACAGGGGTGGGAGACCCAGTACTTC	CASSFGQGWETQYF
-	TRBJ1-6	-	TRBV2	TGTGCCAGCAGTGTTAGGGAGGTAGCATCTAATTCACCCCTCCACTTT	CASSVREVASNSPLHF
-	TRBJ2-3	-	TRBV29-1	TGCAGCGACCATAATAACAACAATGCATGGGGGGGCACAGATACGCAGTATTTT	CSDHNNNNAWGGTDTQYF
few	TRBJ2-5	-	TRBV10-3	TGTGCCATCACCTGGACCTTGGGGGAGACCCAGTACTTC	CAITWTLGETQYF
-	TRBJ2-3	TRBD2	TRBV11-3	TGTGCCAGCAGCTTAGAGGGAGGGCCTACAGATACGCAGTATTTT	CASSLEGGPTDTQYF
large	TRBJ2-3	-	TRBV29-1	TGCAGCGTCCGACGGTCCACAGATACGCAGTATTTT	CSVRRSTDTQYF
medium-sized	TRBJ1-5	-	TRBV16	TGTGCCAGCAGCCACCGGACGGGGTCCAATCAGCCCCAGCATTTT	CASSHRTGSNQPQHF
-	TRBJ2-7	TRBD2	TRBV9	TGTGCCAGCAGCTCCGAGGGTAGCGGGAGCGAGCAGTACTTC	CASSSEGSGSEQYF
once	TRBJ2-7	-	TRBV7-2	TGTGCCAGCAGCTTAGGGGGAGTGGGGGGAAACGAGCAGTACTTC	CASSLGGVGGNEQYF
-	TRBJ2-5	-	TRBV5-6	TGTGCCAGCAGCTTGGGATTCAAAGAGACCCAGTACTTC	CASSLGFKETQYF
-	TRBJ2-7	-	TRBV30	TGTGCCTGGAAGAGGGGGACCGACTCCTACGAGCAGTACTTC	CAWKRGTDSYEQYF
-	TRBJ1-3	-	TRBV30	TGTGCCTGGAAGATAAGGGTCGGAAACACCATATATTTT	CAWKIRVGNTIYF
-	TRBJ2-3	TRBD1	TRBV19	TGTGCCAGTAGTATCGGGGTTGGACAGGGAAAGAGGGCAGATACGCAGTATTTT	CASSIGVGQGKRADTQYF
-	TRBJ1-2	-	TRBV6-1	TGTGCCAGCAGTGAAGAGTCAGGGGATGGCTACACCTTC	CASSEESGDGYTF
-	TRBJ2-7	-	TRBV7-6	TGTGCCAGCAGCCCCCCGGGCTACGAGCAGTACTTC	CASSPPGYEQYF
-	TRBJ1-2	TRBD1	TRBV7-9	TGTGCCAGCAGCCCACCGGGACAGGCTCTTGTTGGCTACACCTTC	CASSPPGQALVGYTF
-	TRBJ1-4	-	TRBV18	TGTGCCAGCTCACCGCAGGCCCTAGAAAAACTGTTTTTT	CASSPQALEKLFF
-	TRBJ2-7	-	TRBV7-7	TGTGCCAGCAGCGCAGGTCCGGGACGGGAGCAGTACTTC	CASSAGPGREQYF
few	TRBJ2-5	-	TRBV19	TGTGCCAGTAGTAGAGCGGGCCAAGAGACCCAGTACTTC	CASSRAGQETQYF
-	TRBJ2-5	-	TRBV18	TGTGCCAGCTCACCAGGGGGTGAGGGTTTCACCCAGTACTTC	CASSPGGEGFTQYF
-	TRBJ1-6	-	TRBV5-1	TGCGCCAGCAGCTTGGCCGCGGGGGGAGGGAATTCACCCCTCCACTTT	CASSLAAGGGNSPLHF
few	TRBJ2-7	-	TRBV5-1	TGCGCCAGCGCCACGGGAAACGAGCAGTACTTC	CASATGNEQYF
-	TRBJ2-7	-	TRBV7-3	TGTGCCAGCAGCTTCGATCTTTTCAACGAGCAGTACTTC	CASSFDLFNEQYF
few	TRBJ2-6	TRBD1	TRBV6-1	TGTGCCAGCAGTGACAGGGGGAGTTCTGGGGCCAACGTCCTGACTTTC	CASSDRGSSGANVLTF
-	TRBJ2-3	TRBD2	TRBV5-1	TGCGCCAGCCGCAGCGGGGGGGCCGGGGCAGATACGCAGTATTTT	CASRSGGAGADTQYF
-	TRBJ1-6	TRBD1	TRBV10-2	TGCGCCAGCAGTGAGTCGACGGGACAGGGCGGTTCACCCCTCCACTTT	CASSESTGQGGSPLHF